This TCR beta chain was identified in a study of identical twins. The study's findings and limits: When twins shared out-of-frame alpha sequences, those sequences had excess low generation probability.

In regard to this clonotype: Antigen unknown.

TCRdb processed the 5' RACE reads anew with MiXCR; each CDR3 protein has one entry. Of about 570,000 distinct CDR3 sequences detected, roughly 9.5% appear once; the ten largest clones hold 2.5% to 3.5%. The sample was also linked to a second study, of yellow fever vaccine responses in identical twins.

This receptor was identified in a woman between 18 and 29 years old in good health. Sequencing used PBMCs.

The CDR3 region has the DNA TGCAGCGTTGAAGGAGACGGGAGGTACAATGAGCAGTTCTTC. This gives the protein CSVEGDGRYNEQFF. V is TRBV29-1 and J is TRBJ2-1, with TRBD2 identical over 7 bases. Germline CDR1 is SQVTM and CDR2 is ANQGSEA. This CDR3 comprises 14 residues. After removal of 1 base from V and 4 bases from J, the junction contained 4 bases not matched to a gene.